The 14 T cell receptor beta chains listed next were all sequenced from one sample in a study of CDR3 diversity in severe acne. From the PCR reads, TCRdb called clonotypes with MiXCR, one entry per CDR3 protein. The sample lists roughly 100,000 distinct CDR3 sequences; roughly half were seen once. The sequencing sample was made of blood. Receptor source: a male donor with acne.

The chain couples TRBV28 to TRBJ1-5; unclear D gene. The germline CDR1 and CDR2 sequences are MDHEN and SYDVKM. The CDR3 has 14 residues. The V end was cut by 2 bases, the J end by 1 base, with 6 bases between. The CDR3 bases are TGTGCCAGCAGTTTACCCTGGAGCAATCAGCCCCAGCATTTT. Translated, it gives CASSLPWSNQPQHF.

V is TRBV29-1 and J is TRBJ2-1; no clear D gene. CDR1 is SQVTM and CDR2 is ANQGSEA in the germline V gene. The ends were cut back, 8 bases at V and 5 bases at J, with 7 bases in the middle. This CDR3 has 10 amino acids. CDR3 region: CSIGNNEQFF. The CDR3 DNA sequence: TGCAGCATCGGAAACAATGAGCAGTTCTTC.

On this clonotype: The germline gene is not matched at one end of the junction; a read error may be the cause. The CDR3 is CASSEQGRNYGHTF. CDR3 bases: TGTGCCAGCAGTGAACAGGGGCGAAACTATGGCCACACCTTC. The genes are TRBV10-2 and TRBJ1-2, with 7 bases aligning to TRBD1. CDR1 and CDR2 from the germline V gene are WSHSY and SAAADI. The CDR3 runs 14 residues.

The chain recombines TRBV11-2 with TRBJ2-7; TRBD2 aligns across 8 bases. The CDR3 covers 15 residues. V lost 11 bases to trimming and J lost 2 bases; unmatched junction nucleotides: 14. Per the germline V gene, CDR1 is SGHAT and CDR2 is FQNNGV. This chain's CDR3 is CAWNAPTSGAYEQYF. CDR3 coding DNA: TGTGCCTGGAATGCCCCTACTAGCGGAGCCTACGAGCAGTACTTC.

The V gene is TRBV10-3, the J gene TRBJ1-5; D gene uncertain. The CDR3 totals 14 residues. V was clipped by 6 bases and J by 0 bases, with 9 bases between them. Germline V gene data show CDR1 as ENHRY and CDR2 as SYGVKD. CDR3 loop: CAISADGSNQPQHF. Here the CDR3 DNA reads TGTGCCATCAGCGCCGACGGTAGCAATCAGCCCCAGCATTTT.

The genes are TRBV25-1 and TRBJ1-1; no firm D call. Germline assignment: CDR1 MGHDK and CDR2 SYGVNS. There are 13 residues in the CDR3. With 5 bases removed from V and 4 bases from J, the gap between germline ends came to 11 bases. For the CDR3, the DNA is TGTGCCAGCAGTATGGTTTTTGGCACTGAAGCTTTCTTT. It translates to CASSMVFGTEAFF.

The CDR3 DNA reads as TGTGCCAGCAGCTTAGCTAGACAGGGGGCGGGAGATACGCAGTATTTT. Encoded protein: CASSLARQGAGDTQYF. This chain uses TRBV7-2 with TRBJ2-3, with TRBD1 identical over 10 bases. Germline trimming cut 0 bases from V and 5 bases from J; bases unmatched to any gene: 5. The CDR3 is made up of 16 amino acids. Per the germline V gene, CDR1 is SGHTA and CDR2 is FQGNSA.

This chain connects TRBV9 to TRBJ2-7, with 8 nucleotides matching TRBD2. The V and J ends lost 0 bases and 4 bases, in that order; junction bases with no gene match: 9. The CDR3 contains 16 residues. The V gene's germline CDR1 is SGDLS and CDR2 YYNGEE. This CDR3 reads CASSVDGGRNVYEQYF. The CDR3 nucleotides are TGTGCCAGCAGCGTAGATGGCGGGAGGAACGTATACGAGCAGTACTTC.

As regards this clonotype: One base away lies a much larger clone, so this may be a sequencing read error. The chain carries TRBV6-2 or TRBV6-3 and TRBJ2-7; TRBD2 is a possible D gene (5 bases). CDR1 is MNHEY and CDR2 is SVGEGT in the germline V gene. The CDR3 runs to 15 residues. V was cut by 7 bases and J by 7 bases, with 23 bases left in between. CDR3 in amino acids: CASKVAEALGIEQYF. As DNA, the CDR3 is TGTGCCAGCAAGGTTGCGGAGGCTCTAGGGATAGAGCAGTACTTC.

This clonotype has at least ten counts. A junction end diverges from the germline sequence, so it may reflect a read error. The chain employs TRBV7-2 and TRBJ2-1, with D possibly TRBD2 on 5 matching bases. The CDR3 extends over 16 amino acids. In germline, CDR1 is SGHTA, CDR2 FQGNSA. CDR3 DNA sequence: TGTGCCAGCAGCTTAGAGGCACGAGCGGTCTACACTGAGCAGTTCTTC. This encodes CASSLEARAVYTEQFF.

This clonotype was counted many times. This chain links TRBV9 with TRBJ2-3; no reliable D call. Germline V CDR1 and CDR2: SGDLS, YYNGEE. The V end lost 3 bases, the J end lost 2 bases, and 7 bases lay between the germline ends. The CDR3 length is 13 residues. The chain's CDR3 is CASSAYLTDTQYF. The DNA for the CDR3 is TGTGCCAGCAGCGCATACCTCACAGATACGCAGTATTTT. The whole variable domain, remainder taken from reference TRBV9 and TRBJ2-3, is DSGVTQTPKHLITATGQRVTLRCSPRSGDLSVYWYQQSLDQGLQFLIQYYNGEERAKGNILERFSAQQFPDLHSELNLSSLELGDSALYFCASSAYLTDTQYFGPGTRLTVL.

The chain couples TRBV28 to TRBJ1-6, with D unclear. CDR3 size: 9 residues. Germline CDR1 MDHEN, CDR2 SYDVKM. V lost 2 bases and J 13 bases, leaving 0 bases between the germline ends. The CDR3 reads CASSLPLHF. CDR3 nucleotides: TGTGCCAGCAGTTTACCCCTCCACTTT. The full variable domain, in which reference TRBV28 and TRBJ1-6 provide the parts outside the CDR3, is DVKVTQSSRYLVKRTGEKVFLECVQDMDHENMFWYRQDPGLGLRLIYFSYDVKMKEKGDIPEGYSVSREKKERFSLILESASTNQTSMYLCASSLPLHFGNGTRLTVT.

On this clonotype: Because the CDR3's place on the DNA is in doubt, the DNA is left out and the CDR3 is given as listed by TCRdb. This chain uses TRBV7-9 with TRBJ2-5; TRBD1, as called in the table, went unchecked against the DNA. Germline V lookup: CDR1 SEHNR, CDR2 FQNEAQ (reference sequence). The CDR3 numbers 21 amino acids, ends counted. Here the CDR3 reads CASSLVQGRYGYTFGSGTQYF.

A word on this clonotype: Sequence at one end of the junction differs from germline and may be a read error. The rearrangement links TRBV7-9 to TRBJ1-1; maybe TRBD1 (5 bases). Looked up from germline, CDR1 is SEHNR and CDR2 is FQNEAQ (reference sequence). The CDR3 runs to 14 residues. The CDR3 protein is CASSSRDSNTEAFF. CDR3 DNA sequence: TGTGCCAGCAGCTCCAGGGATTCGAACACTGAAGCTTTCTTC.